The 28 T cell receptor beta chains presented below share a single source sample, sequenced in a study of T cells in Graves' hyperthyroidism and ophthalmopathy. TCR beta CDR3 region amplification was performed from RNA transcripts. Carried out on the TCR CDR3, a first-round RT-PCR used the HTBI primer set. TCRdb reprocessed the multiplex PCR reads via MiXCR and lists one record per CDR3 protein. The sample has fewer than 650,000 distinct CDR3 sequences, about 15% seen once. The source material was blood. The receptors here all came from a middle-aged woman with Graves' ophthalmopathy.

This clonotype was picked up a small number of times. The V and J genes are TRBV4-2 and TRBJ1-1; D possibly corresponds to TRBD1 (6 bases). V was shortened by 3 bases and J by 7 bases, with 6 bases between the two germline ends. This CDR3 spans 11 amino acids. CDR1 and CDR2 from the germline V gene are LGHNA and YNFKEQ. The CDR3 here is CASSHRGEAFF. DNA for the CDR3: TGTGCCAGCAGCCACAGGGGTGAAGCTTTCTTT.

This chain links TRBV19 with TRBJ1-5; 7 nucleotides align to TRBD1. V trimming: 8 bases; J trimming: 4 bases; junction bases outside the gene matches: 8. This CDR3 has 14 residues. Germline CDR1 and CDR2: LNHDA and SQIVND (reference sequence). CDR3 sequence (DNA): TGTGCCAGTGCCCAATCAGGGGGGAATCAGCCCCAGCATTTT. Its protein is CASAQSGGNQPQHF.

At least ten counts were recorded for this clonotype. The J gene is TRBJ2-7, the V gene TRBV20-1; maybe TRBD1 (5 bases). The V end lost 0 bases, the J end lost 2 bases, and 11 bases lay between the germline ends. The CDR3 loop spans 14 amino acids. Germline CDR1 reads DFQATT; CDR2 reads SNEGSKA (reference sequence). CDR3 residues: CSARDPDRAYEQYF. The CDR3 DNA reads TGCAGTGCTAGAGACCCCGACAGAGCCTACGAGCAGTACTTC.

On this clonotype: Compared with germline, one end of the junction differs, possibly owing to a read error. The chain carries TRBV6-2 or TRBV6-3 and TRBJ2-7; TRBD1 matches at 8 bases. Germline V gene sequence: CDR1 MNHEY, CDR2 SVGEGT. The CDR3 is made up of 14 amino acids. The CDR3, as DNA: TGTGCCAGCAGCCCCTGGGACAGGACCTACGAGCGGTACTTC. It codes for CASSPWDRTYERYF.

A few counts support this clonotype. The genes are TRBV30 and TRBJ2-7; D possibly corresponds to TRBD1 (5 bases). This CDR3 comprises 13 residues. Per the germline V gene, CDR1 is GTSNPN and CDR2 is SVGIG (reference sequence). The germline V and J ends were trimmed by 2 bases and 6 bases, with 14 bases remaining between them. The DNA of the CDR3 is TGTGCCTGGAGTCCCCGGACAAGAGTCGAGCAGTACTTC. This sequence encodes CAWSPRTRVEQYF.

This clonotype was counted ten times or more. This CDR3 is CASSSRGDGGLLGYTF. The CDR3 coding sequence is TGTGCCAGCAGCTCCCGAGGGGATGGGGGGCTTCTTGGCTACACCTTC. The chain joins TRBV7-8 to TRBJ1-2; TRBD1 is a possible D gene (6 bases). V was trimmed by 4 bases and J by 7 bases, leaving 22 bases between them. Germline-derived CDR1 and CDR2 are SGHVS and FQNEAQ. The CDR3 totals 16 residues.

The chain employs TRBV18 and TRBJ1-1; D is uncertain. Trimming cost V 3 bases and J 0 bases, with 14 bases left between them. Germline CDR1 KGHSH, CDR2 LQKENI. This CDR3 has 16 residues. The CDR3 region is CASSPSPGGMNTEAFF. In DNA form, the CDR3 reads TGTGCCAGCTCACCTTCCCCGGGCGGAATGAACACTGAAGCTTTCTTT.

This clonotype was counted many times. The rearrangement uses TRBV28 and TRBJ2-5, with D maybe TRBD1 (6 bases). Germline-derived CDR1 and CDR2 are MDHEN and SYDVKM. Trimming took 3 bases from V and 2 from J, leaving 22 bases between them. The CDR3 has 18 amino acids. The CDR3 DNA reads as TGTGCCAGCAGTTTGGGAGAGGAGGACAGATTACCACAAGAGACCCAGTACTTC. The encoded protein is CASSLGEEDRLPQETQYF.

The J gene is TRBJ1-2, the V gene TRBV30; the match to TRBD1 covers 10 bases. J lost 2 bases, V lost 3 bases, and 9 bases had no gene match. The CDR3 spans 16 residues. Per the germline V gene, CDR1 is GTSNPN and CDR2 is SVGIG (reference sequence). For the CDR3, the DNA is TGTGCCTGGAGATGGGGACAGGGGAGGCCGAACTATGGCTACACCTTC. It translates to CAWRWGQGRPNYGYTF.

This clonotype showed up many times. The chain recombines TRBV6-2 or TRBV6-3 with TRBJ2-7; D uncertain. V lost 3 bases to trimming and J lost 6 bases, with 9 bases between them. Germline CDR1 and CDR2: MNHEY and SVGEGT. This CDR3 contains 12 residues. The CDR3 sequence: CASSYSRREQYF. The CDR3 DNA is TGTGCCAGCAGTTATTCGCGCCGCGAGCAGTACTTC.

The chain has TRBV6-2 or TRBV6-3 and TRBJ2-7; D possibly uses TRBD1 or TRBD2 (5 bases each). V was trimmed by 6 bases and J by 4 bases, leaving 13 bases between them. The CDR3 totals 13 residues. Per the germline V gene, CDR1 is MNHEY and CDR2 is SVGEGT. The DNA for the CDR3 is TGTGCCAGCAGGGGGACCTACGGGTACGAGCAGTACTTC. Protein: CASRGTYGYEQYF.

This clonotype has ten or more counts. The rearrangement joins TRBV7-2 to TRBJ1-2; maybe TRBD1 (5 bases). Germline CDR1 and CDR2: SGHTA and FQGNSA. V was pared by 5 bases and J by 4 bases, with 14 bases between. This CDR3 has 14 amino acids. CDR3 nucleotides: TGTGCCAGCAGCCTCTTTGACAGTCCCTATGGCTACACCTTC. Its translation is CASSLFDSPYGYTF.

This clonotype came up many times. The chain is built from TRBV27 and TRBJ2-7, with a tentative D call TRBD2 (7 bases). The CDR3 sequence is 14 residues long. Germline assignment: CDR1 MNHEY and CDR2 SMNVEV (reference sequence). Trimming cost V 2 bases and J 2 bases, with 10 bases left between them. The CDR3 protein is CASSLGRGAYEQYF. The DNA for the CDR3 is TGTGCCAGCAGTTTAGGGAGGGGGGCCTACGAGCAGTACTTC.

This clonotype was found a few times. V gene TRBV18 combines with J gene TRBJ2-2; 7 nucleotides agree with TRBD2. The V gene end was trimmed by 3 bases and the J gene end by 6 bases; junction bases not matched to a gene: 7. The CDR3 is 15 amino acids. Germline values: CDR1 KGHSH, CDR2 LQKENI. DNA of the CDR3: TGTGCCAGCTCACCGACCAGCGGGGTTCCCGGGGAGCTGTTTTTT. Translating gives CASSPTSGVPGELFF.

The table lists this clonotype with many counts. The chain carries TRBV6-1 and TRBJ1-3; D unresolved. CDR3 length: 14 residues. Trimming left V 3 bases short and J 1 base short, with 7 bases between. The germline V gene has CDR1 MNHNS and CDR2 SASEGT. CDR3 residues: CASSDAGSGNTIYF. The DNA for the CDR3 is TGTGCCAGCAGTGACGCGGGTTCTGGAAACACCATATATTTT.

This clonotype was observed at least ten times. V usage is TRBV25-1 and J usage is TRBJ1-1; 8 bases fit TRBD1. V shed 3 bases and J 0 bases; nucleotides not matched to a gene: 9. CDR1 and CDR2 (germline): MGHDK, SYGVNS. This CDR3 contains 17 residues. CDR3 residues: CASSDLTGAVVNTEAFF. As DNA, the CDR3 is TGTGCCAGCAGTGACCTGACAGGGGCGGTGGTGAACACTGAAGCTTTCTTT.

This clonotype appeared many times. This chain's CDR3 is CASSYGGLTYEQYF. CDR3 in DNA: TGTGCCAGCAGTTACGGGGGTCTTACCTACGAGCAGTACTTC. The chain combines TRBV6-2 or TRBV6-3 with TRBJ2-7; D might be TRBD1 or TRBD2, each matching 5 bases. This CDR3 comprises 14 residues. Trimming took 2 bases from V and 2 from J, leaving 10 bases between them. Germline loops: CDR1 MNHEY, CDR2 SVGEGT.

CDR3 amino acids: CAIKPGLAGNQETQYF. The CDR3 DNA reads TGTGCCATCAAACCGGGACTAGCGGGAAACCAAGAGACCCAGTACTTC. The chain employs TRBV10-3 and TRBJ2-5; 13 nucleotides match TRBD2. The CDR3 loop spans 16 amino acids. V dropped 7 bases and J dropped 0; count of bases not matched to a gene: 5. In germline, CDR1 is ENHRY, CDR2 SYGVKD.

The CDR3 region is CASSMTPGANVLTF. CDR3 coding DNA: TGTGCCAGTAGTATGACTCCTGGGGCCAACGTCCTGACTTTC. The V and J genes are TRBV19 and TRBJ2-6, with D hard to call. V was trimmed by 3 bases and J by 2 bases, leaving 5 bases between them. The CDR3 length is 14 residues. The germline gives CDR1 LNHDA, CDR2 SQIVND (reference sequence).

This clonotype has ten or more counts. The chain links TRBV12-3 or TRBV12-4 to TRBJ1-1; D is perhaps TRBD1 (5 bases). The CDR3 contains 16 residues. With 7 bases removed from V and 3 bases from J, the gap between germline ends came to 21 bases. The CDR3 nucleotides read TGTGCCAGCACCCCAGGGCCGTCCCGAATGGACACTGAAGCTTTCTTT. Its protein is CASTPGPSRMDTEAFF.

Points on this clonotype: With a much larger clone just one base away, this may be a read error. The CDR3 carries no conserved terminal phenylalanine or tryptophan, so it likely arises from a read error. The rearrangement joins TRBV27 to TRBJ2-7, with TRBD1 matching over 10 bases. J was trimmed by 4 bases and V by 6 bases; bases with no gene match: 6. Germline V gene sequence: CDR1 MNHEY, CDR2 SMNVEV (reference sequence). CDR3 length: 14 amino acids. The CDR3 DNA reads as TGTGCCAGCAGCCATGGACAGGGGGGTTACGAGCAGTACCTC. This sequence encodes CASSHGQGGYEQYL.

At least ten counts were recorded for this clonotype. The rearrangement uses TRBV4-1 and TRBJ2-7; 7 bases map to TRBD2. V trimming: 2 bases; J trimming: 5 bases; junction bases outside the gene matches: 9. This CDR3 region has 15 residues. Germline CDR1 reads MGHRA; CDR2 reads YSYEKL. The CDR3 nucleotides are TGCGCCAGCAGCCAATATGTTGCGGGAGTAGACGAGCAGTACTTC. Its protein product is CASSQYVAGVDEQYF.

This clonotype showed up many times. The gene calls are TRBV27 and TRBJ1-1; the D is unclear. This CDR3 comprises 13 residues. Germline V gene lookup returns CDR1 MNHEY and CDR2 SMNVEV (reference sequence). The V end lost 2 bases, the J end lost 4 bases, and 8 bases lay between the germline ends. CDR3 sequence reads: CASSLAEFTEAFF. CDR3 in DNA: TGTGCCAGCAGTTTAGCGGAATTCACTGAAGCTTTCTTT.

This chain joins TRBV6-2 or TRBV6-3 and TRBJ1-2; D is ambiguous. CDR1 and CDR2 (germline): MNHEY, SVGEGT. V lost 0 bases and J lost 7, with 12 bases in between. The CDR3 is 14 amino acids. CDR3 nucleotide sequence: TGTGCCAGCAGTTACTCGAATCCAGCCGCTGGCTACACCTTC. This codes for CASSYSNPAAGYTF.

This clonotype occurred many times. V gene TRBV7-2 combines with J gene TRBJ2-7, with TRBD1 matching 10 bases. V lost 4 bases, J lost 0 bases, and 3 bases stayed unmatched. In germline, CDR1 is SGHTA, CDR2 FQGNSA. The CDR3 has 15 amino acids. This CDR3 is CASSSRTGGSYEQYF. The DNA for the CDR3 is TGTGCCAGCAGCTCCCGGACAGGGGGCTCCTACGAGCAGTACTTC.

In this sample, this clonotype turned up many times. V and J are TRBV6-2 or TRBV6-3 and TRBJ1-1; D not certain. The CDR3 is 13 amino acids. Germline assignment: CDR1 MNHEY and CDR2 SVGEGT. The V end lost 2 bases, the J end lost 7 bases, and 11 bases lay between the germline ends. Written as DNA, the CDR3 is TGTGCCAGCAGTTACGCATACCATCTTGAAGCTTTCTTT. Residues: CASSYAYHLEAFF.

This clonotype was observed at least ten times. The chain recombines TRBV27 with TRBJ2-5, with D possibly being TRBD2 (5 bases). Trimming cost V 7 bases and J 2 bases, with 11 bases left between them. The CDR3 is made up of 13 amino acids. Germline V gene data show CDR1 as MNHEY and CDR2 as SMNVEV (reference sequence). This CDR3 reads CASKGAEQETQYF. The CDR3 coding sequence is TGTGCCAGCAAGGGAGCAGAGCAAGAGACCCAGTACTTC.

The table lists this clonotype with many counts. CDR3 nucleotide sequence: TGTGCCAGCAGCGCAAGACAGGGGCTAAGTGACATTCAGTACTTC. Its translation is CASSARQGLSDIQYF. V gene TRBV11-1 combines with J gene TRBJ2-4, with 8 bases identical to TRBD1. J gave up 8 bases and V 5 bases, and 11 bases lay outside the gene matches. CDR3 size: 15 residues. Germline CDR1 SGHAT, CDR2 FQDESV (reference sequence).